A single sample is the source of the 32 T cell receptor beta chains below, sequenced in a study of blood T cell repertoires in COVID-19. This table comes from immunoSEQ multiplex PCR, and its TCRdb copy is limited to in-frame clones, with some not included. Of a few hundred thousand clones detected, approximately 83% appear once; the ten largest clones hold approximately 4.2%. Sequences were obtained from PBMCs or T cells enriched from blood (not recorded which). Source of these receptors: a woman aged 30 to 39 who had recovered from COVID-19.

The chain carries TRBV28 and TRBJ2-1; 11 nucleotides match TRBD2. Germline V lookup: CDR1 MDHEN, CDR2 SYDVKM. This CDR3 has 16 residues. Unmatched junction bases numbered 14, after V lost 7 bases and J lost 9 bases. The CDR3 coding sequence is TGTGCCAGCAAGCCTAGCGGGAGGAGGATGGTCCTTGAGCAGTTCTTC. Translating it yields CASKPSGRRMVLEQFF.

V gene TRBV28 combines with J gene TRBJ2-7, with D tentatively TRBD2 (5 bases). There are 17 residues in the CDR3. From germline, CDR1 is MDHEN and CDR2 SYDVKM. V was pared by 5 bases and J by 0 bases, with 20 bases between. Here the CDR3 reads CASSHVKIGRGSYEQYF. CDR3 in DNA: TGTGCCAGCAGTCACGTGAAGATCGGACGGGGCTCCTACGAGCAGTACTTC.

This clone was found once. The genes are TRBV7-8 and TRBJ2-5; the D gene is possibly TRBD2 (6 bases). Germline V CDR1 and CDR2: SGHVS, FQNEAQ. Trimming stripped 5 bases from V and 3 bases from J, with 13 bases between. This CDR3 spans 14 amino acids. The CDR3 region has the DNA TGTGCCAGCAGCATGCGGGGACGTGAAGAGACCCAGTACTTC. Translated, it gives CASSMRGREETQYF.

V gene TRBV27 combines with J gene TRBJ2-7, with 7 bases aligning to TRBD1. Germline V gene sequence: CDR1 MNHEY, CDR2 SMNVEV (reference sequence). This CDR3 is built from 14 residues. J was trimmed by 1 base and V by 4 bases; bases with no gene match: 4. In nucleotides, the CDR3 is TGTGCCAGCAGTTCCTACAGGGGTTCCTACGAGCAGTACTTC. Its translation is CASSSYRGSYEQYF.

V and J are TRBV7-9 and TRBJ1-6; D is unresolved. The CDR3 covers 12 residues. CDR1 is SEHNR, CDR2 FQNEAQ, per germline (reference sequence). The V gene lost 6 bases and the J gene lost 8 bases, with 8 bases spanning the gap. The CDR3 sequence is CASRIGDSPLHF. As DNA, the CDR3 is TGTGCCAGCAGAATAGGAGATTCACCCCTCCACTTT.

The rearrangement links TRBV19 to TRBJ1-5, with D unresolved. The CDR3 is made up of 15 amino acids. Germline CDR1 reads LNHDA; CDR2 reads SQIVND (reference sequence). With 5 bases removed from V and 2 bases from J, the gap between germline ends came to 13 bases. In DNA form, the CDR3 reads TGTGCCAGTAGTTTACAAAAGAGCGGCAATCAGCCCCAGCATTTT. This gives the protein CASSLQKSGNQPQHF.

V gene TRBV6-5 combines with J gene TRBJ2-7, with a possible D match to TRBD2 (6 bases). The CDR3 is 15 amino acids. V was cut by 5 bases and J by 3 bases, with 17 bases left in between. From germline, CDR1 is MNHEY and CDR2 SVGAGI. The CDR3 reads CASSQYPGGIYEQYF. The CDR3 DNA follows: TGTGCCAGCAGTCAGTACCCCGGGGGAATCTACGAGCAGTACTTC.

V usage is TRBV9 and J usage is TRBJ2-2, with a tentative D call TRBD2 (6 bases). The CDR3 runs to 12 residues. V dropped 6 bases and J dropped 7 bases, with 10 bases sitting between them. Germline V gives CDR1 SGDLS, CDR2 YYNGEE. In DNA form, the CDR3 reads TGTGCCAGCACCAGGGAGGTCGGGGAGCTGTTTTTT. Residues: CASTREVGELFF.

The rearrangement uses TRBV7-8 and TRBJ2-3, with D possibly TRBD1 on 5 matching bases. The germline gives CDR1 SGHVS, CDR2 FQNEAQ. This CDR3 has 15 residues. The V and J ends lost 3 bases and 2 bases respectively, with 12 bases between them. The CDR3, as DNA: TGTGCCAGCAGCTTGACAGATCAGCACACAGATACGCAGTATTTT. Its translation: CASSLTDQHTDTQYF.

With respect to this clone: A read error may account for a junction end that differs from germline. The genes are TRBV7-6 and TRBJ2-1, with D possibly TRBD1 on 6 matching bases. The V gene's germline CDR1 is SGHVS and CDR2 FNYEAQ. The CDR3 has 16 amino acids. In DNA form, the CDR3 reads TGTGCCAGCAGCGTAGCCGGGACACCTAAGTACAATGAGCAGTTCTTC. Its translation is CASSVAGTPKYNEQFF.

The V gene is TRBV19, the J gene TRBJ1-4, with no clear D. The CDR3 runs to 16 residues. Per germline, CDR1 LNHDA and CDR2 SQIVND (reference sequence). V lost 0 bases to trimming and J lost 8 bases, with 16 bases between them. The CDR3 nucleotides read TGTGCCAGTAGTATAGATCCTCGGGGTCTGGGAGAAAAACTGTTTTTT. It translates to CASSIDPRGLGEKLFF.

In its sample, this clone was seen a few times. The rearrangement joins TRBV27 to TRBJ2-3; 16 positions match TRBD2. Per the germline V gene, CDR1 is MNHEY and CDR2 is SMNVEV (reference sequence). Trimming at V came to 10 bases and at J to 8 bases, leaving 9 bases not matched to a gene. This CDR3 spans 15 amino acids. Here the CDR3 DNA reads TGTGCCACCAACCCGGGACTAGCGGGAGGGCGTACGCAGTATTTT. It specifies CATNPGLAGGRTQYF.

J is TRBJ1-3 and V is TRBV5-6; 8 bases match TRBD1. Germline CDR1 SGHDT, CDR2 YYEEEE. CDR3 size: 17 residues. Germline trimming cut 4 bases from V and 0 bases from J; bases unmatched to any gene: 9. Written as DNA, the CDR3 is TGTGCCAGCAGCAAGGGGGGGACAGGCTACTCTGGAAACACCATATATTTT. This gives the protein CASSKGGTGYSGNTIYF.

The chain carries TRBV5-4 and TRBJ2-2, with 7 bases lining up with TRBD2. V dropped 4 bases and J dropped 4; count of bases not matched to a gene: 7. CDR1 is SGHNT, CDR2 YYREEE, per germline (reference sequence). The CDR3 loop spans 15 amino acids. This chain's CDR3 is CASSRGSGGTGELFF. The DNA for the CDR3 is TGTGCCAGCAGCCGGGGCTCGGGGGGCACCGGGGAGCTGTTTTTT.

The chain joins TRBV3-1 (or the pseudogene TRBV3-2) to TRBJ2-3; 8 bases are shared with TRBD2. CDR1 and CDR2 (germline): LGHDT, YNNKEL (reference sequence). With V trimmed by 0 bases and J by 6 bases, 14 bases remained unmatched. The CDR3 spans 18 residues. CDR3 nucleotide sequence: TGTGCCAGCAGCCAAGATCCCTTGACGGGGAGCGGGAGTGATACGCAGTATTTT. Protein sequence: CASSQDPLTGSGSDTQYF.

V and J are TRBV6-5 and TRBJ1-5; D is unclear. This CDR3 is 15 amino acids long. Germline lookup yields CDR1 MNHEY and CDR2 SVGAGI. Trimming took off 5 bases at V and 0 bases at J, with 11 bases between the two ends. DNA for the CDR3: TGTGCCAGCAGTATCGACATCAATAGCAATCAGCCCCAGCATTTT. Translating it yields CASSIDINSNQPQHF.

CDR3 DNA: TGTGCCAGCTCACCAAATTTCCCCTTACCCCCGCGATCGAACACTGAAGCTTTCTTT. The encoded protein is CASSPNFPLPPRSNTEAFF. This chain joins TRBV18 and TRBJ1-1; no clear D. V dropped 2 bases and J dropped 1 base, with 23 bases sitting between them. The CDR3 extends over 19 amino acids. Germline lookup yields CDR1 KGHSH and CDR2 LQKENI.

This clone was counted a single time. CDR3 nucleotide sequence: TGTGCCAGCAGTGAATGGGCTAGCGGGGCTCCCCCGTCCTACAATGAGCAGTTCTTC. As protein: CASSEWASGAPPSYNEQFF. The V gene is TRBV2, the J gene TRBJ2-1, with 9 bases lining up with TRBD2. V shed 2 bases and J 1 base; nucleotides not matched to a gene: 12. The CDR3 totals 19 residues. Germline V CDR1 and CDR2: SNHLY, FYNNEI.

This chain joins TRBV27 and TRBJ2-7, with a possible D match to TRBD1 (6 bases). Trimming stripped 0 bases from V and 2 bases from J, with 8 bases between. The germline V gene encodes CDR1 MNHEY and CDR2 SMNVEV (reference sequence). The CDR3 covers 14 residues. DNA of the CDR3: TGTGCCAGCAGTTTATCTTCAGGGGCCTACGAGCAGTACTTC. Translated: CASSLSSGAYEQYF.

This chain links TRBV5-4 with TRBJ2-7; 11 bases map to TRBD2. V shed 2 bases and J 3 bases; nucleotides not matched to a gene: 4. The germline CDR1 and CDR2 sequences are SGHNT and YYREEE (reference sequence). This CDR3 comprises 15 residues. As DNA, the CDR3 is TGTGCCAGCAGCTTAATGCTAGCGGGAGGCTACGAGCAGTACTTC. Amino acid sequence: CASSLMLAGGYEQYF.

This clone was detected ten times or more. The chain couples TRBV4-2 to TRBJ2-3, with D maybe TRBD2 (6 bases). The length of the CDR3 is 14 residues. Germline values: CDR1 LGHNA, CDR2 YNFKEQ. Deletions cut 1 base from V and 5 bases from J, with 10 bases between. Here the CDR3 DNA reads TGTGCCAGCAGCCAAGGACTAGAAGGAGATACGCAGTATTTT. It translates to CASSQGLEGDTQYF.

The chain recombines TRBV6-1 with TRBJ1-1; tentatively, D is TRBD1 (5 bases). This CDR3 is 14 amino acids long. The V end was cut by 0 bases, the J end by 8 bases, with 13 bases between. Looked up from germline, CDR1 is MNHNS and CDR2 is SASEGT. The CDR3 reads CASSEALSQGEAFF. DNA of the CDR3: TGTGCCAGCAGTGAAGCTTTGAGTCAGGGAGAAGCTTTCTTT.

This clone was seen more than once but under ten times. The chain recombines TRBV29-1 with TRBJ1-2; 8 positions agree with TRBD1. This CDR3 has 15 amino acids. The junction had 10 bases not matched to a gene; V was cut back by 5 bases and J by 2 bases. The germline gives CDR1 SQVTM, CDR2 ANQGSEA. In DNA form, the CDR3 reads TGCAGCGTTACCAAGGGGGACAGGAGGAACTATGGCTACACCTTC. It codes for CSVTKGDRRNYGYTF.

V usage is TRBV28 and J usage is TRBJ2-3, with D perhaps matching TRBD1 (6 bases). Trimming pared 4 bases from V and 7 bases from J, leaving 21 bases between. The CDR3 has 16 amino acids. Germline V gene lookup returns CDR1 MDHEN and CDR2 SYDVKM. The CDR3 region has the DNA TGTGCCAGCAGTTACAACAGGGACACGGATCGATATACGCAGTATTTT. Translated, it gives CASSYNRDTDRYTQYF.

V gene TRBV7-9 combines with J gene TRBJ2-1; TRBD2 matches at 10 bases. J was trimmed by 6 bases and V by 4 bases; bases with no gene match: 6. Germline CDR1 SEHNR, CDR2 FQNEAQ (reference sequence). This CDR3 is built from 15 residues. The CDR3 nucleotides read TGTGCCAGCAGCTCAAGCGGGAGGGCCCTCAATGAGCAGTTCTTC. Protein: CASSSSGRALNEQFF.

The J gene is TRBJ2-2, the V gene TRBV5-1; D gene ambiguous. Germline assignment: CDR1 SGHRS and CDR2 YFSETQ. The CDR3 runs to 13 residues. V lost 4 bases and J 5 bases, leaving 9 bases between the germline ends. CDR3 coding DNA: TGCGCCAGCAGCGTGGACGGTACCGGGGAGCTGTTTTTT. Encoded protein: CASSVDGTGELFF.

The rearrangement uses TRBV4-1 and TRBJ2-1, with 7 positions matching TRBD2. The length of the CDR3 is 16 residues. CDR1 is MGHRA and CDR2 is YSYEKL in the germline V gene. The ends lost 0 bases at V and 8 bases at J; junction bases unmatched: 10. The CDR3 region has the DNA TGCGCCAGCAGCCAAGATTGGGGAGGGCTAACGGATGAGCAGTTCTTC. It is translated as CASSQDWGGLTDEQFF.

The CDR3 loop reads CAWSVLEGYGYTF. The DNA for the CDR3 is TGTGCCTGGAGTGTACTCGAGGGTTATGGCTACACCTTC. The J gene is TRBJ1-2, the V gene TRBV30; D is undetermined. Germline values: CDR1 GTSNPN, CDR2 SVGIG (reference sequence). This CDR3 region has 13 residues. The ends were cut back, 0 bases at V and 5 bases at J, with 10 bases in the middle.

This clone was counted a single time. The chain couples TRBV28 to TRBJ2-7; 7 bases match TRBD1. The CDR3 has 15 amino acids. Germline V gene sequence: CDR1 MDHEN, CDR2 SYDVKM. Trimming removed 4 bases from V and 2 bases from J; junction bases left unmatched: 8. CDR3 residues: CASSYRTGPTYEQYF. CDR3 in DNA: TGTGCCAGCAGTTACCGGACAGGCCCCACCTACGAGCAGTACTTC.

This chain joins TRBV19 and TRBJ2-7, with a weak D call TRBD2 (5 bases). CDR1 is LNHDA and CDR2 is SQIVND in the germline V gene (reference sequence). V was trimmed by 6 bases and J by 4 bases, leaving 16 bases between them. The CDR3 totals 14 residues. CDR3 nucleotide sequence: TGTGCCAGTAGCCCGAGAGGGTCGGCGTACGAGCAGTACTTC. It codes for CASSPRGSAYEQYF.

This chain links TRBV29-1 with TRBJ1-2, with D unresolved. Per the germline V gene, CDR1 is SQVTM and CDR2 is ANQGSEA. V dropped 4 bases and J dropped 2 bases, with 17 bases sitting between them. The CDR3 has 15 amino acids. CDR3 coding DNA: TGCAGCGTTGGAGGTCCGACGGCCGGGAACTATGGCTACACCTTC. This codes for CSVGGPTAGNYGYTF. The variable domain in full, completed from reference TRBV29-1 and TRBJ1-2, reads SAVISQKPSRDICQRGTSLTIQCQVDSQVTMMFWYRQQPGQSLTLIATANQGSEATYESGFVIDKFPISRPNLTFSTLTVSNMSPEDSSIYLCSVGGPTAGNYGYTFGSGTRLTVV.

The chain recombines TRBV30 with TRBJ1-2; D might be TRBD1 (5 bases). Germline V gene sequence: CDR1 GTSNPN, CDR2 SVGIG (reference sequence). This CDR3 contains 14 residues. Trimming took 0 bases from V and 4 from J, leaving 12 bases between them. This CDR3 reads CAWSVTSGIYGYTF. The CDR3 nucleotides are TGTGCCTGGAGTGTAACGTCAGGGATCTATGGCTACACCTTC. The entire variable domain, with the rest obtained from reference TRBV30 and TRBJ1-2, is as follows: SQTIHQWPATLVQPVGSPLSLECTVEGTSNPNLYWYRQAAGRGLQLLFYSVGIGQISSEVPQNLSASRPQDRQFILSSKKLLLSDSGFYLCAWSVTSGIYGYTFGSGTRLTVV.